Below are 25 T cell receptor beta chains sequenced from a single sample in a study of blood T cell repertoires in COVID-19. Repertoires were generated with immunoSEQ multiplex PCR, while TCRdb's copy carries only in-frame clones and drops some. Of 350,000 or so clones in the sample, roughly 85% were seen once. The sequencing sample was made of PBMCs or T cells enriched from blood (not recorded which). These receptor sequences come from a woman aged 35 to 49 with acute COVID-19.

The chain combines TRBV5-1 with TRBJ2-3; a possible D gene is TRBD1 (6 bases). Germline loops: CDR1 SGHRS, CDR2 YFSETQ. The CDR3 extends over 16 amino acids. Trimming took 0 bases from V and 4 from J, leaving 15 bases between them. CDR3 DNA: TGCGCCAGCAGCTTGGGGGGGCGGGCCGTCGCAGATACGCAGTATTTT. It is translated as CASSLGGRAVADTQYF.

V gene TRBV10-3 combines with J gene TRBJ1-5; unclear D gene. Trimming left V 10 bases short and J 3 bases short, with 13 bases between. This CDR3 has 13 residues. Germline V gene sequence: CDR1 ENHRY, CDR2 SYGVKD. The chain's CDR3 is CATRDLINQPQHF. The CDR3 nucleotides read TGTGCCACCCGAGACTTAATCAATCAGCCCCAGCATTTT.

Only one count was recorded for this clone. This sequence joins TRBV9 and TRBJ2-7; a possible D gene is TRBD1 (6 bases). Trimming removed 4 bases at V and 5 bases at J, with 19 bases between. Germline-derived CDR1 and CDR2 are SGDLS and YYNGEE. CDR3 length equals 15 residues. Here the CDR3 DNA reads TGTGCCAGCAGCATCATACAGGGTGCCTGGGACGAGCAGTACTTC. Translated, it gives CASSIIQGAWDEQYF.

This rearrangement joins TRBV6-5 to TRBJ2-1; D is perhaps TRBD2 (7 bases). V was shortened by 1 base and J by 6 bases, with 16 bases between the two germline ends. Per germline, CDR1 MNHEY and CDR2 SVGAGI. There are 16 residues in the CDR3. Here the CDR3 DNA reads TGTGCCAGCAGTTACTTTGGGGGGGCCGGTGGCAATGAGCAGTTCTTC. This sequence encodes CASSYFGGAGGNEQFF.

The chain has TRBV4-3 and TRBJ2-1, with 16 bases fitting TRBD2. Germline CDR1 is LGHNA and CDR2 is YSLEER. Trimming removed 1 base from V and 10 bases from J; junction bases left unmatched: 10. CDR3 length: 18 amino acids. The CDR3 bases are TGCGCCAGCAGCCAAGCCCGGGGGACTAGCGGGGGGGCCAGGGAGCAGTTCTTC. It specifies CASSQARGTSGGAREQFF.

V gene TRBV10-3 combines with J gene TRBJ1-1, with unresolved D. Germline V gives CDR1 ENHRY, CDR2 SYGVKD. Trimming removed 4 bases from V and 0 bases from J, with 12 bases in between. The CDR3 loop spans 15 amino acids. This chain's CDR3 is CAISGHSRVNTEAFF. In nucleotides, the CDR3 is TGTGCCATCAGTGGGCACAGCCGAGTGAACACTGAAGCTTTCTTT.

The chain joins TRBV19 to TRBJ2-7; 12 bases align to TRBD1. V shed 0 bases and J 2 bases; nucleotides not matched to a gene: 14. From germline, CDR1 is LNHDA and CDR2 SQIVND (reference sequence). The CDR3 is made up of 20 amino acids. CDR3 protein: CASSIEGTGGDHYQTYEQYF. CDR3 in DNA: TGTGCCAGTAGTATAGAAGGGACAGGGGGCGATCACTACCAAACCTACGAGCAGTACTTC.

This chain uses TRBV7-2 with TRBJ1-1, with a tentative D call TRBD1 (5 bases). This CDR3 comprises 12 residues. V lost 1 base, J lost 11 bases, and 11 bases lay in between. CDR1 and CDR2 (germline): SGHTA, FQGNSA. The CDR3 is CASSLGGGAAFF. The DNA for the CDR3 is TGTGCCAGCAGCTTAGGGGGCGGGGCCGCTTTCTTT.

The gene calls are TRBV27 and TRBJ2-7; D uncertain. Germline V gene data show CDR1 as MNHEY and CDR2 as SMNVEV (reference sequence). This CDR3 spans 14 amino acids. The ends were cut back, 5 bases at V and 5 bases at J, with 16 bases in the middle. CDR3 sequence reads: CASSKIHPSDEQYF. The CDR3 DNA reads as TGTGCCAGCAGTAAGATTCACCCTTCAGACGAGCAGTACTTC.

This chain links TRBV19 with TRBJ1-1; 9 nucleotides align to TRBD1. This CDR3 has 16 amino acids. The junction had 8 bases not matched to a gene; V was cut back by 4 bases and J by 2 bases. Germline CDR1 is LNHDA and CDR2 is SQIVND (reference sequence). In nucleotides, the CDR3 is TGTGCCAGTAGTAGACGTCAACAGGGGGCTAACACTGAAGCTTTCTTT. Translated, it gives CASSRRQQGANTEAFF.

This sequence joins TRBV25-1 and TRBJ1-4, with 7 bases lining up with TRBD1. Germline CDR1 reads MGHDK; CDR2 reads SYGVNS. The V and J ends lost 3 bases and 4 bases, in that order; junction bases with no gene match: 8. CDR3 length equals 16 residues. The CDR3 protein is CASSDPFRGNNEKLFF. The CDR3 DNA is TGTGCCAGCAGTGACCCGTTCAGGGGGAATAATGAAAAACTGTTTTTT.

This CDR3 is CASSAPDRGEQYF. DNA for the CDR3: TGTGCCAGCAGTGCCCCGGACAGGGGCGAGCAGTACTTC. The chain is built from TRBV28 and TRBJ2-7; 9 bases are shared with TRBD1. CDR1 and CDR2 from the germline V gene are MDHEN and SYDVKM. J was trimmed by 6 bases and V by 5 bases; bases with no gene match: 5. The CDR3 length is 13 residues.

The sample holds one count of this clone. The V gene is TRBV12-5, the J gene TRBJ1-6; D gene uncertain. CDR1 LGHNT and CDR2 FRNRAP come from the germline V gene. Deletions cut 1 base from V and 9 bases from J, with 7 bases between. This CDR3 contains 13 residues. The chain's CDR3 is CASGLAAGSPLHF. The CDR3 nucleotides are TGTGCTAGTGGTTTGGCCGCGGGTTCACCCCTCCACTTT.

The chain has TRBV19 and TRBJ2-1; 7 bases fit TRBD1. Germline lookup yields CDR1 LNHDA and CDR2 SQIVND (reference sequence). V lost 9 bases and J lost 3; bases outside the gene matches: 11. There are 15 residues in the CDR3. Written as DNA, the CDR3 is TGTGCCAGCCTCCCGAGGACAGGAGTCTACAATGAGCAGTTCTTC. Protein sequence: CASLPRTGVYNEQFF.

The V gene is TRBV2, the J gene TRBJ1-3, with D tentatively TRBD1 (5 bases). CDR1 and CDR2 (germline): SNHLY, FYNNEI. This CDR3 contains 15 residues. The V gene lost 5 bases and the J gene lost 0 bases, with 11 bases spanning the gap. Here the CDR3 DNA reads TGTGCCAGCAGTTTCGACAGAACCTCTGGAAACACCATATATTTT. It translates to CASSFDRTSGNTIYF.

This clone has a single count. The chain is built from TRBV29-1 and TRBJ1-2, with a weak D call TRBD1 (5 bases). CDR3 size: 13 residues. Germline V lookup: CDR1 SQVTM, CDR2 ANQGSEA. The ends were cut back, 5 bases at V and 4 bases at J, with 14 bases in the middle. CDR3 region: CSVSSGISYGYTF. CDR3 nucleotides: TGCAGCGTTTCTTCAGGGATTAGCTATGGCTACACCTTC.

The rearrangement uses TRBV5-6 and TRBJ2-7; 7 bases align to TRBD1. Per the germline V gene, CDR1 is SGHDT and CDR2 is YYEEEE. V dropped 0 bases and J dropped 3; count of bases not matched to a gene: 6. CDR3 length: 15 amino acids. In DNA form, the CDR3 reads TGTGCCAGCAGCTTGGCGCAAGGGGGCGACTACGAGCAGTACTTC. Its protein is CASSLAQGGDYEQYF.

The CDR3 loop reads CASSPAGSPYTF. The CDR3 DNA reads as TGTGCCAGCTCACCGGCGGGATCCCCTTACACCTTC. The chain combines TRBV18 with TRBJ1-2; unclear D gene. V gave up 3 bases and J gave up 11 bases, with 13 bases separating them. The CDR3 length is 12 residues. From germline, CDR1 is KGHSH and CDR2 LQKENI.

The chain carries TRBV28 and TRBJ2-7; 7 bases agree with TRBD1. J gave up 5 bases and V 6 bases, and 10 bases lay outside the gene matches. CDR3 length: 14 residues. Germline CDR1 and CDR2: MDHEN and SYDVKM. The CDR3: CASSSTGLGDEQYF. In nucleotides, the CDR3 is TGTGCCAGCAGCTCGACAGGGCTGGGGGACGAGCAGTACTTC.

The J gene is TRBJ1-5, the V gene TRBV6-2 or TRBV6-3, with D perhaps matching TRBD1 (6 bases). Germline-derived CDR1 and CDR2 are MNHEY and SVGEGT. Deletions cut 2 bases from V and 7 bases from J, with 18 bases between. The CDR3 length is 16 residues. CDR3 DNA: TGTGCCAGCAGTTACGCGGGGGGGCCGGGAGGCCAGCCCCAGCATTTT. This gives the protein CASSYAGGPGGQPQHF.

This chain connects TRBV5-5 to TRBJ2-1, with D hard to call. Germline V gene sequence: CDR1 SGHKS, CDR2 YYEKEE (reference sequence). The CDR3 runs to 15 residues. Trimming shortened V by 2 bases and J by 0 bases, and 9 bases separated the two germline ends. CDR3 in DNA: TGTGCCAGCAGCTTAATTCAAAACTCCTACAATGAGCAGTTCTTC. Translated, it gives CASSLIQNSYNEQFF.

The rearrangement joins TRBV28 to TRBJ1-5, with a weak D call TRBD1 (5 bases). The V end was cut by 6 bases, the J end by 1 base, with 13 bases between. The CDR3 is 15 amino acids. The germline CDR1 and CDR2 sequences are MDHEN and SYDVKM. Written as DNA, the CDR3 is TGTGCCAGCAGGCCCCCGGGGGGGAGCAATCAGCCCCAGCATTTT. Amino acid sequence: CASRPPGGSNQPQHF. Based on the CDR3 plus reference TRBV28 and TRBJ1-5, the full variable domain is DVKVTQSSRYLVKRTGEKVFLECVQDMDHENMFWYRQDPGLGLRLIYFSYDVKMKEKGDIPEGYSVSREKKERFSLILESASTNQTSMYLCASRPPGGSNQPQHFGDGTRLSIL.

This sequence joins TRBV29-1 and TRBJ2-5; D is unresolved. CDR3 length: 13 amino acids. Looked up from germline, CDR1 is SQVTM and CDR2 is ANQGSEA. V lost 3 bases to trimming and J lost 5 bases, with 13 bases between them. DNA for the CDR3: TGCAGCGTTGAGTCCGCAGGCCCGGAGACCCAGTACTTC. As protein: CSVESAGPETQYF.

The gene calls are TRBV18 and TRBJ1-6; D perhaps matches TRBD1 (5 bases). Trimming removed 3 bases from V and 7 bases from J, with 10 bases in between. The CDR3 is 14 residues long. Germline assignment: CDR1 KGHSH and CDR2 LQKENI. The CDR3 nucleotides read TGTGCCAGCTCACCTCAAGGGGCCAATTCACCCCTCCACTTT. Amino acid sequence: CASSPQGANSPLHF. The whole variable domain, filled in from reference TRBV18 and TRBJ1-6, reads NAGVMQNPRHLVRRRGQEARLRCSPMKGHSHVYWYRQLPEEGLKFMVYLQKENIIDESGMPKERFSAEFPKEGPSILRIQQVVRGDSAAYFCASSPQGANSPLHFGNGTRLTVT.

The genes are TRBV7-8 and TRBJ2-7, with D possibly being TRBD1 (5 bases). Germline V gene sequence: CDR1 SGHVS, CDR2 FQNEAQ. This CDR3 has 14 amino acids. V gave up 3 bases and J gave up 2 bases, with 11 bases separating them. The CDR3 DNA reads TGTGCCAGCAGCTTGCTAGGGGCTACCTACGAGCAGTACTTC. This gives the protein CASSLLGATYEQYF. Together with reference TRBV7-8 and TRBJ2-7, the CDR3 gives the full variable domain: GAGVSQSPRYKVAKRGQDVALRCDPISGHVSLFWYQQALGQGPEFLTYFQNEAQLDKSGLPSDRFFAERPEGSVSTLKIQRTQQEDSAVYLCASSLLGATYEQYFGPGTRLTVT.